These 23 T cell receptor beta chains were sequenced from one sample in a study of OX40 agonist ivuxolimab in advanced cancers. Clones were read by immunoSEQ multiplex PCR, and TCRdb kept only the in-frame ones, dropping some. Of about 40,000 clones detected, approximately 87% appear once; the ten largest clones hold roughly 3.4%. This material consisted of CD4+ or CD8+ T cells sorted from blood, taken in a trial of the OX40 agonist ivuxolimab. The source is an adult with an advanced solid tumor such as melanoma, head and neck, liver or kidney cancer.

This chain joins TRBV11-3 and TRBJ2-7; 9 bases agree with TRBD2. After removal of 2 bases from V and 0 bases from J, the junction contained 2 bases not matched to a gene. Germline assignment: CDR1 SGHNT and CDR2 YENEEA. The CDR3 has 15 residues. The CDR3 DNA follows: TGTGCCAGCAGCTTACTAGCGGGATACTCCTACGAGCAGTACTTC. This encodes CASSLLAGYSYEQYF.

V is TRBV6-5 and J is TRBJ2-5; TRBD2 aligns across 7 bases. The CDR3 has 13 residues. Germline values: CDR1 MNHEY, CDR2 SVGAGI. The ends lost 4 bases at V and 5 bases at J; junction bases unmatched: 4. Written as DNA, the CDR3 is TGTGCCAGCAGTTTTGGACTAGGCGAGACCCAGTACTTC. Translating it yields CASSFGLGETQYF.

The chain uses TRBV25-1 and TRBJ2-1; 7 bases agree with TRBD1. V was pared by 6 bases and J by 4 bases, with 6 bases of the junction left unmatched. The germline V gene encodes CDR1 MGHDK and CDR2 SYGVNS. CDR3 size: 14 residues. For the CDR3, the DNA is TGTGCCAGCAGCCGGGACAGCCTGTACAATGAGCAGTTCTTC. Protein product: CASSRDSLYNEQFF.

The chain employs TRBV6-5 and TRBJ2-5; either TRBD1 or TRBD2 may supply D (5 bases each). Germline V gene lookup returns CDR1 MNHEY and CDR2 SVGAGI. The CDR3 is 16 residues long. V dropped 0 bases and J dropped 6 bases, with 17 bases sitting between them. The CDR3 region has the DNA TGTGCCAGCAGTTACTCGCGGGCAGGGAAGGAAAAGACCCAGTACTTC. This sequence encodes CASSYSRAGKEKTQYF.

The chain combines TRBV28 with TRBJ2-7, with TRBD2 as a possible D gene (6 bases). This CDR3 comprises 14 residues. CDR1 and CDR2 (germline): MDHEN, SYDVKM. The germline V and J ends were trimmed by 6 bases and 3 bases, with 15 bases remaining between them. CDR3 residues: CASSPLREYYEQYF. The CDR3 nucleotides are TGTGCCAGCAGCCCTTTGCGGGAATACTACGAGCAGTACTTC. Based on the CDR3 plus reference TRBV28 and TRBJ2-7, the full variable domain is DVKVTQSSRYLVKRTGEKVFLECVQDMDHENMFWYRQDPGLGLRLIYFSYDVKMKEKGDIPEGYSVSREKKERFSLILESASTNQTSMYLCASSPLREYYEQYFGPGTRLTVT.

The genes are TRBV12-5 and TRBJ1-2; D is undetermined. The CDR3 is 11 residues long. The V end was cut by 5 bases, the J end by 7 bases, with 8 bases between. Germline-derived CDR1 and CDR2 are LGHNT and FRNRAP. The CDR3 region has the DNA TGTGCTAGTGGTCCCCCCGGTGGCTACACCTTC. This codes for CASGPPGGYTF.

This sequence joins TRBV5-8 and TRBJ2-6, with a weak D call TRBD1 (5 bases). The germline V gene has CDR1 SGHTS and CDR2 YDEGEE. This CDR3 contains 16 residues. The V and J ends lost 1 base and 0 bases respectively, with 8 bases between them. CDR3 loop: CASSLRGSSGANVLTF. CDR3 sequence (DNA): TGTGCCAGCAGCTTGAGGGGAAGCTCTGGGGCCAACGTCCTGACTTTC.

The J gene is TRBJ1-2, the V gene TRBV5-4; D is uncertain. Germline CDR1 is SGHNT and CDR2 is YYREEE (reference sequence). The ends were cut back, 0 bases at V and 3 bases at J, with 6 bases in the middle. The CDR3 covers 13 residues. The CDR3 DNA reads TGTGCCAGCAGCTTGGGGGCCGACTATGGCTACACCTTC. It translates to CASSLGADYGYTF.

This clone was seen just once. The rearrangement links TRBV18 to TRBJ2-7; possibly TRBD1 for D (6 bases). CDR3 size: 13 residues. Trimming shortened V by 6 bases and J by 5 bases, and 14 bases separated the two germline ends. CDR1 and CDR2 from the germline V gene are KGHSH and LQKENI. The CDR3 bases are TGTGCCAGCTCCAGTTTAGGGGGTCACGAGCAGTACTTC. This codes for CASSSLGGHEQYF.

The chain couples TRBV9 to TRBJ2-5; D is unclear. The end of the DNA is better explained by TRBJ2-7, so the J call may be wrong. This CDR3 has 14 amino acids. Germline CDR1 is SGDLS and CDR2 is YYNGEE. The CDR3 loop is CASSVDSFSYEQYF. DNA of the CDR3: TGTGCCAGCAGCGTAGATAGCTTTTCCTACGAGCAGTACTTC.

The chain joins TRBV19 to TRBJ2-5; the D is unclear. Germline assignment: CDR1 LNHDA and CDR2 SQIVND (reference sequence). This CDR3 region has 14 residues. V gave up 5 bases and J gave up 5 bases, with 15 bases separating them. The DNA of the CDR3 is TGTGCCAGTAGTCCCCAGGTGGCATGGGAGACCCAGTACTTC. Protein product: CASSPQVAWETQYF.

The genes are TRBV5-5 and TRBJ1-4; TRBD1 matches 7 bases. The CDR3 has 15 amino acids. Germline CDR1 reads SGHKS; CDR2 reads YYEKEE (reference sequence). Germline trimming cut 4 bases from V and 5 bases from J; bases unmatched to any gene: 8. CDR3 nucleotide sequence: TGTGCCAGCAGCGAAAACAGGGGACTCAATGAAAAACTGTTTTTT. Amino acids: CASSENRGLNEKLFF. Complete variable domain (other parts from reference TRBV5-5 and TRBJ1-4): DAGVTQSPTHLIKTRGQQVTLRCSPISGHKSVSWYQQVLGQGPQFIFQYYEKEERGRGNFPDRFSARQFPNYSSELNVNALLLGDSALYLCASSENRGLNEKLFFGSGTQLSVL.

The J gene is TRBJ1-1, the V gene TRBV7-9, with 8 bases fitting TRBD1. In germline, CDR1 is SEHNR, CDR2 FQNEAQ (reference sequence). V lost 2 bases to trimming and J lost 0 bases; unmatched junction nucleotides: 2. The CDR3 has 15 residues. This chain's CDR3 is CASSLRTGLNTEAFF. The CDR3 nucleotides are TGTGCCAGCAGCTTAAGGACAGGGCTGAACACTGAAGCTTTCTTT.

This clone is a singleton in its sample. V is TRBV6-9 and J is TRBJ2-7; D is unresolved. The CDR3 spans 12 residues. Germline V gives CDR1 MNHGY, CDR2 SVAAGI. The V end lost 6 bases, the J end lost 3 bases, and 9 bases lay between the germline ends. The chain's CDR3 is CASSSIDYEQYF. CDR3 sequence (DNA): TGTGCCAGCAGCTCAATCGACTACGAGCAGTACTTC.

This clone has only one observation. This rearrangement joins TRBV6-6 to TRBJ2-7; 8 positions match TRBD2. Germline CDR1 and CDR2: MNHNY and SVGAGI (reference sequence). This CDR3 has 13 residues. The V gene end was trimmed by 7 bases and the J gene end by 4 bases; junction bases not matched to a gene: 6. The CDR3 reads CASIPPGGYEQYF. CDR3 nucleotides: TGTGCCAGCATACCACCGGGGGGGTACGAGCAGTACTTC.

The rearrangement links TRBV4-2 to TRBJ1-1; tentative D call: TRBD1 (6 bases). Germline CDR1 is LGHNA and CDR2 is YNFKEQ. V lost 3 bases and J lost 2, with 7 bases in between. This CDR3 has 13 amino acids. CDR3 protein: CASSQGGNTEAFF. The CDR3, as DNA: TGTGCCAGCAGCCAGGGGGGCAACACTGAAGCTTTCTTT.

The table lists this clone with a few counts. The chain links TRBV7-9 to TRBJ1-3, with D possibly being TRBD1 (5 bases). V dropped 1 base and J dropped 4 bases, with 11 bases sitting between them. There are 15 residues in the CDR3. CDR1 is SEHNR, CDR2 FQNEAQ, per germline (reference sequence). CDR3 sequence reads: CASSLGAGPGNTIYF. The CDR3 nucleotides are TGTGCCAGCAGCTTAGGGGCAGGGCCAGGAAACACCATATATTTT.

The chain is built from TRBV5-1 and TRBJ2-3, with TRBD2 matching 14 bases. This CDR3 region has 16 residues. V dropped 4 bases and J dropped 4; count of bases not matched to a gene: 5. Germline CDR1 SGHRS, CDR2 YFSETQ. CDR3 bases: TGCGCCAGCAGCCCGGGACTAGCGGGAGTTTCAGATACGCAGTATTTT. It is translated as CASSPGLAGVSDTQYF.

The chain carries TRBV30 and TRBJ1-2; no clear D gene. With 3 bases removed from V and 8 bases from J, the gap between germline ends came to 10 bases. Germline-derived CDR1 and CDR2 are GTSNPN and SVGIG (reference sequence). This CDR3 region has 11 residues. The CDR3 here is CAWRGMGGYTF. In DNA form, the CDR3 reads TGTGCCTGGAGAGGGATGGGGGGCTACACCTTC.

The genes are TRBV10-2 and TRBJ2-5; D uncertain. The V end lost 5 bases, the J end lost 4 bases, and 11 bases lay between the germline ends. The germline CDR1 and CDR2 sequences are WSHSY and SAAADI. This CDR3 contains 13 residues. CDR3 coding DNA: TGCGCCAGCAGTTCTGACGGAAGAGAGACCCAGTACTTC. Translated, it gives CASSSDGRETQYF.

By frequency in the sample, this clone is medium-sized. The chain recombines TRBV12-5 with TRBJ1-1; tentatively, D is TRBD1 (5 bases). Germline values: CDR1 LGHNT, CDR2 FRNRAP. The CDR3 consists of 13 residues. Deletions cut 7 bases from V and 6 bases from J, with 15 bases between. For the CDR3, the DNA is TGTGCTAGTGTTCTTCAGGGTAGCCCTGAAGCTTTCTTT. This codes for CASVLQGSPEAFF.

The rearrangement uses TRBV18 and TRBJ2-7; D is unresolved. Germline assignment: CDR1 KGHSH and CDR2 LQKENI. This CDR3 comprises 14 residues. With 3 bases removed from V and 2 bases from J, the gap between germline ends came to 11 bases. CDR3 bases: TGTGCCAGCTCACCCGGCGACCCCGCCTACGAGCAGTACTTC. Protein product: CASSPGDPAYEQYF.

In DNA form, the CDR3 reads TGTGCCAGCAGACGGACGGACAGTGTCCATGGCTACACCTTC. Encoded protein: CASRRTDSVHGYTF. This chain uses TRBV2 with TRBJ1-2; D may be TRBD1 (6 bases). V was shortened by 6 bases and J by 6 bases, with 17 bases between the two germline ends. The germline V gene has CDR1 SNHLY and CDR2 FYNNEI. This CDR3 region has 14 residues.